Listed here are 5 T cell receptor beta chains from one sample, sequenced in a study of identical twins (dated by TCRdb to 2016 to 2017). Library preparation was by 5' RACE. Sequenced on an Illumina HiSeq 2000. Clones were called with MiXCR by TCRdb after fastp trimmed the public reads at Q25, and only in-frame beta chains were retained. Each entry is one CDR3 protein sequence, shown with its most common DNA and genes. This sample is represented by 200,000 to 250,000 distinct CDR3 sequences; around 8.1% of them were singletons. About 1.9% of the sample belongs to the ten largest clones. The same specimen was also included in a second study, on yellow fever vaccine responses in identical twins.

Material for sequencing was memory (CD45RO+) T cells sorted from blood. Read against the paper, the sample's cell subset or site label means: CD45RO+ enriched T cells. These receptors were taken from a woman in her late teens or twenties in good health.

This clonotype turned up a few times. The rearrangement uses TRBV29-1 and TRBJ2-1; 9 nucleotides align to TRBD2. V lost 6 bases, J lost 7 bases, and 10 bases stayed unmatched. The CDR3 length is 14 residues. Germline CDR1 SQVTM, CDR2 ANQGSEA. The CDR3 here is CSVPTGTSTNEQFF. CDR3 sequence (DNA): TGCAGCGTGCCCACCGGGACTAGCACGAATGAGCAGTTCTTC.

The chain carries TRBV11-3 and TRBJ2-1; possibly TRBD2 for D (5 bases). Trimming removed 2 bases at V and 2 bases at J, with 7 bases between. Germline V gives CDR1 SGHNT, CDR2 YENEEA. The CDR3 is 14 residues long. The CDR3 nucleotides are TGTGCCAGCAGCTTACGGGAACCCTACAATGAGCAGTTCTTC. It yields the protein CASSLREPYNEQFF. Using reference TRBV11-3 and TRBJ2-1 for the parts outside the CDR3, the full variable domain is EAGVVQSPRYKIIEKKQPVAFWCNPISGHNTLYWYLQNLGQGPELLIRYENEEAVDDSQLPKDRFSAERLKGVDSTLKIQPAELGDSAVYLCASSLREPYNEQFFGPGTRLTVL.

Ten or more counts support this clonotype. The chain has TRBV12-3 or TRBV12-4 and TRBJ1-1; D possibly corresponds to TRBD1 (5 bases). The V and J ends lost 11 bases and 6 bases respectively, with 19 bases between them. This CDR3 contains 13 residues. In DNA, the CDR3 is TGTGCCGGGGGGACTTGGGGTACCTCTGAAGCTTTCTTT. Its translation is CAGGTWGTSEAFF.

This clonotype was observed many times. The V call is TRBV12-3 or TRBV12-4, the J call TRBJ1-2, with 8 bases aligning to TRBD1. The V segment lost 3 bases and the J segment 6 bases; nucleotides outside the gene matches: 15. This CDR3 has 17 amino acids. The CDR3 region is CASSFWVRTGSDDGYTF. CDR3 nucleotide sequence: TGTGCCAGCAGTTTTTGGGTGAGGACAGGGAGTGATGATGGCTACACCTTC.

This clonotype showed up many times. The chain combines TRBV7-3 with TRBJ2-1; a possible D gene is TRBD2 (6 bases). The CDR3 is made up of 15 amino acids. Germline CDR1 is SGHTA and CDR2 is FQGTGA. V lost 1 base to trimming and J lost 2 bases, with 9 bases between them. The CDR3 nucleotides are TGTGCCAGCAGCTTAAGGGGCGGGACCTACAATGAGCAGTTCTTC. It codes for CASSLRGGTYNEQFF.